A single sample is the source of the 18 T cell receptor beta chains below, sequenced in a study of tumor and adjacent non-tumor tissue in lung cancer. Three rounds of nested PCR, following a modified ARM-PCR protocol, produced the TCRbeta library. MiXCR was run by TCRdb on the multiplex PCR reads, yielding one entry per CDR3 protein. The sample consists of just over 200,000 distinct CDR3 sequences, 71% of them appearing once. No cell sorting was done before RNA was extracted from the tissue. The sequenced sample consisted of lung tumor tissue. The receptors were sampled from a man in his 60s with non-small cell lung cancer.

This clonotype was detected ten times or more. The genes are TRBV4-2 and TRBJ2-7, with D unresolved. CDR1 LGHNA and CDR2 YNFKEQ come from the germline V gene. The CDR3 is made up of 13 amino acids. V was shortened by 1 base and J by 4 bases, with 8 bases between the two germline ends. Here the CDR3 DNA reads TGTGCCAGCAGCCAAGCCCCAGGATACGAGCAGTACTTC. It encodes CASSQAPGYEQYF.

In regard to this clonotype: The junction shows a germline mismatch at one end, possibly a read error. The CDR3 protein is CSVVTCSIGYTF. As DNA, the CDR3 is TGCAGCGTTGTTACATGTTCTATTGGCTACACCTTT. V is TRBV29-1 and J is TRBJ1-2, with unresolved D. The germline V gene encodes CDR1 SQVTM and CDR2 ANQGSEA. The CDR3 sequence is 12 residues long.

With respect to this clonotype: Relative to the germline gene, one junction end is altered; a read error may explain this. The genes are TRBV29-1 and TRBJ2-2; 7 bases match TRBD2. This CDR3 has 13 amino acids. Germline CDR1 reads SQVTM; CDR2 reads ANQGSEA. For the CDR3, the DNA is TGTACCGTTCGGGGGGAAACGGCCGGGGAGCTGTTTTTT. This translates into CTVRGETAGELFF.

In this sample, this clonotype turned up many times. This chain links TRBV12-3 or TRBV12-4 with TRBJ2-7; D is perhaps TRBD2 (5 bases). The CDR3 runs to 8 residues. Deletions cut 8 bases from V and 13 bases from J, with 9 bases between. CDR3: CASFGLYF. In DNA form, the CDR3 reads TGTGCCAGCTTCGGACTTTACTTC.

In regard to this clonotype: A much larger clone is a single base away; this may be a read error. The rearrangement links TRBV10-2 to TRBJ2-7; D perhaps matches TRBD2 (5 bases). Germline CDR1 WSHSY, CDR2 SAAADI. CDR3 length: 12 amino acids. The CDR3 loop is CASSETRSELYF. The CDR3 nucleotides are TGCGCCAGCAGTGAAACTAGGAGCGAGCTGTACTTC.

The chain combines TRBV12-3 or TRBV12-4 with TRBJ1-1; D may be TRBD1 (6 bases). There are 16 residues in the CDR3. The germline V and J ends were trimmed by 5 bases and 4 bases, with 20 bases remaining between them. The CDR3 nucleotides are TGTGCCAGCAGTCCTGATTTAGAGGGGGGATGCACTGAAGCTTTCTTT. Its translation is CASSPDLEGGCTEAFF.

About this clonotype: With a much larger clone just one base away, this may be a read error. CDR3 bases: TGCAGTGCCATCGGAAACCTGAACACTGAAGCTTTCTTT. It specifies CSAIGNLNTEAFF. The chain joins TRBV20-1 to TRBJ1-1, with no clear D. Germline CDR1 is DFQATT and CDR2 is SNEGSKA (reference sequence). This CDR3 is built from 13 residues. Trimming removed 6 bases at V and 0 bases at J, with 11 bases between.

The chain combines TRBV5-6 with TRBJ2-7; D may be TRBD2 (6 bases). V was clipped by 6 bases and J by 6 bases, with 22 bases between them. Germline V gives CDR1 SGHDT, CDR2 YYEEEE. This CDR3 contains 15 residues. As DNA, the CDR3 is TGTGCCAGCAACCTTGTGGACCTGCTAGCGTGCGAGCAGTACTTC. This codes for CASNLVDLLACEQYF.

CDR3 DNA: TGTGCCAGCAGTGGCTCGGTGGGGGGCACAGATACGCAGTATTTT. Residues: CASSGSVGGTDTQYF. The genes are TRBV6-4 and TRBJ2-3, with D perhaps assigned TRBD1 or TRBD2 (5 bases each). The germline gives CDR1 MRHNA, CDR2 SNTAGT. Deletions cut 4 bases from V and 1 base from J, with 12 bases between. The CDR3 has 15 amino acids.

Regarding this clonotype: A much larger clone differs by one base, so this may be a read error. The final CDR3 position lacks the conserved phenylalanine or tryptophan, pointing to a likely read error. The chain has TRBV29-1 and TRBJ1-2, with D unclear. V was clipped by 2 bases and J by 4 bases, with 5 bases between them. Germline assignment: CDR1 SQVTM and CDR2 ANQGSEA. This CDR3 region has 11 residues. The chain's CDR3 is CSVESSYGYTL. The CDR3 bases are TGCAGCGTTGAATCAAGCTATGGCTACACCTTA.

This clonotype showed up just once. Being one base from a much bigger clone, this may be a read error. The chain couples TRBV10-2 to TRBJ2-5, with no clear D. The germline gives CDR1 WSHSY, CDR2 SAAADI. Trimming cost V 5 bases and J 0 bases, with 7 bases left between them. The length of the CDR3 is 13 residues. The CDR3 spells CASSPRYQETQYF. CDR3 nucleotides: TGCGCCAGCAGTCCAAGGTACCAAGAGACCCAGTACTTC.

In regard to this clonotype: One end of the junction varies from germline; a read error may be responsible. The CDR3 spells CASTKRADTGEMFF. In DNA, the CDR3 is TGTGCCAGCACTAAGCGAGCGGACACCGGGGAGATGTTTTTT. The gene calls are TRBV11-3 and TRBJ2-2; D assignment may be TRBD1 or TRBD2 (5 bases each). The germline CDR1 and CDR2 sequences are SGHNT and YENEEA. CDR3 length: 14 amino acids.

Only a few counts were recorded for this clonotype. V usage is TRBV6-1 and J usage is TRBJ2-2, with 11 bases matching TRBD2. Germline loops: CDR1 MNHNS, CDR2 SASEGT. V lost 7 bases, J lost 4 bases, and 5 bases stayed unmatched. This CDR3 has 15 amino acids. DNA for the CDR3: TGTGCCAGCATTATCGGACTAGCGGGCACCGGGGAGCTGTTTTTT. Translation gives CASIIGLAGTGELFF.

About this clonotype itself: Likely a read error: the CDR3 ends without its conserved phenylalanine or tryptophan. This sequence joins TRBV11-2 and TRBJ2-7; no firm D call. CDR3 length: 13 amino acids. CDR1 is SGHAT, CDR2 FQNNGV, per germline. Trimming left V 0 bases short and J 7 bases short, with 10 bases between. In nucleotides, the CDR3 is TGTGCCAGCAGCTTAGAGGCAAACGGTGAGCAGTACATC. Its protein is CASSLEANGEQYI.

A word on this clonotype: The conserved phenylalanine or tryptophan normally closing the CDR3 is absent here, so this likely arose from a read error. The chain joins TRBV11-3 to TRBJ2-5; D is possibly TRBD2 (5 bases). This CDR3 has 14 residues. From germline, CDR1 is SGHNT and CDR2 YENEEA. The CDR3 DNA sequence: TGTGTCAGTCAACCGGTCACGGGAATTGGGGCCCAGTACCTC. Its translation is CVSQPVTGIGAQYL.

Regarding this clonotype: A read error may explain this, as a much larger clone is one base away. The chain joins TRBV29-1 to TRBJ2-2, with 9 bases identical to TRBD2. Per the germline V gene, CDR1 is SQVTM and CDR2 is ANQGSEA. This CDR3 comprises 14 residues. The CDR3: CSVLASGNTRELFF. DNA of the CDR3: TGCAGCGTGTTGGCTAGCGGGAACACCAGGGAGCTGTTTTTT.

V usage is TRBV11-1 and J usage is TRBJ2-7; weak D call: TRBD1 (5 bases). Germline-derived CDR1 and CDR2 are SGHAT and FQDESV (reference sequence). The CDR3 length is 14 residues. V was pared by 5 bases and J by 4 bases, with 15 bases between. DNA of the CDR3: TGTGCCAGCAGCGCCTGGGCAGGGTCATACGAGCAGTACTTC. Translated: CASSAWAGSYEQYF. Combining the CDR3 with reference TRBV11-1 and TRBJ2-7 gives the whole variable domain EAEVAQSPRYKITEKSQAVAFWCDPISGHATLYWYRQILGQGPELLVQFQDESVVDDSQLPKDRFSAERLKGVDSTLKIQPAELGDSAMYLCASSAWAGSYEQYFGPGTRLTVT.

The J gene is TRBJ1-1, the V gene TRBV5-6, with no clear D. The V gene lost 1 base and the J gene lost 8 bases, with 12 bases spanning the gap. CDR1 is SGHDT and CDR2 is YYEEEE in the germline V gene. The length of the CDR3 is 13 residues. The CDR3 reads CASSLRQVGEAFF. In DNA, the CDR3 is TGTGCCAGCAGCTTGAGGCAGGTCGGGGAAGCTTTCTTT.